This TCR beta chain was obtained from a study of T-cell reconstitution after alpha-beta-depleted transplantation in children. TCRbeta library construction was performed incorporating unique molecular identifiers. TCRdb reanalysed the PCR reads using MiXCR and keeps one entry per CDR3 protein. This sample has approximately 500,000 distinct CDR3 sequences, with roughly 27% found just once. General observations from the study: A year post-transplant, T-cell counts and diversity derived mostly from newly produced T cells. In some patients, recipient T cells and intrathymic progenitors surviving conditioning explained high day-60 diversity. The study reportedly traced alpha-beta T cells about two months after transplant to several hundred expanded graft clones.

CDR1 and CDR2 (germline): SGHRS, YFSETQ. The CDR3 contains 15 residues. The trim removed 4 bases at V and 4 bases at J, leaving 10 bases unmatched. This clonotype turned up a few times. Antigen unknown. V and J are TRBV5-1 and TRBJ2-7; 8 bases agree with TRBD1. This clonotype was obtained from a boy in the first two years of life with Wiskott-Aldrich syndrome, due to receive a stem cell transplant. The sequenced sample was PBMCs, obtained before TCRalphabeta/CD19-depleted stem cell transplant. The CDR3 DNA reads as TGCGCCAGCAGCGCGGACAGGGCCGTTCTTTACGAGCAGTACTTC. Its translation: CASSADRAVLYEQYF.